The clone carrying this T cell receptor beta chain occurred once. The target antigen is unknown. This entry comes from a study of blood T cells in healthy people across ages. Whole-study findings and limits: No one knew whether donors had CMV, which possibly confounded expanded clonotype changes. Diversity was higher, and naive CD4+ cells more numerous, in long-lived donors than in aged donors.

This CDR3 is built from 13 residues. The ends were cut back, 3 bases at V and 4 bases at J, with 8 bases in the middle. Using a J-beta primer mix together with a sample-barcoded 5' primer, a second PCR was run for roughly 7 to 12 cycles. TCRdb processed the 5' RACE reads anew with MiXCR; each CDR3 protein has one entry. The table shows over 1,500,000 distinct CDR3 sequences, with around 42% occurring only once. Total RNA amounts of at least 6 micrograms were extracted per sample. The clonotype was recovered from a human donor in good health. Sequencing was done on a sample of blood. The chain employs TRBV12-3 or TRBV12-4 and TRBJ2-3; D is unresolved. In DNA form, the CDR3 reads TGTGCCAGCAGTTTCGGTCTATCAGATACGCAGTATTTT. Its translation: CASSFGLSDTQYF.